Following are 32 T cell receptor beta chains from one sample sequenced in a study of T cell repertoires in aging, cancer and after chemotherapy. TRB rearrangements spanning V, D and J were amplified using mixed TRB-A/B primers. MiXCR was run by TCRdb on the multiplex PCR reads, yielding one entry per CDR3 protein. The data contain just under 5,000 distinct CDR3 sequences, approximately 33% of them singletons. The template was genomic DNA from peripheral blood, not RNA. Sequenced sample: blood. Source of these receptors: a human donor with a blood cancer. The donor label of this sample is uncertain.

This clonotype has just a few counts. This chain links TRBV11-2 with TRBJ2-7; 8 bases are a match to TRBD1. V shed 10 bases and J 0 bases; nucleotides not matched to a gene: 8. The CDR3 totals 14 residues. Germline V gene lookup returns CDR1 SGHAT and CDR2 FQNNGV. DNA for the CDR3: TGTGCCAACGGACAGGGCGATAGCTCCTACGAGCAGTACTTC. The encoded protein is CANGQGDSSYEQYF.

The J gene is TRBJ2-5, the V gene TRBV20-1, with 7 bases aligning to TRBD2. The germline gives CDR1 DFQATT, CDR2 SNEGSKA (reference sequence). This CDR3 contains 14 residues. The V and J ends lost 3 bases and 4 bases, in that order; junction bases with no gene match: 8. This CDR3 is CSARGGGGAETQYF. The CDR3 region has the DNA TGCAGTGCTAGGGGGGGGGGAGGGGCAGAGACCCAGTACTTC.

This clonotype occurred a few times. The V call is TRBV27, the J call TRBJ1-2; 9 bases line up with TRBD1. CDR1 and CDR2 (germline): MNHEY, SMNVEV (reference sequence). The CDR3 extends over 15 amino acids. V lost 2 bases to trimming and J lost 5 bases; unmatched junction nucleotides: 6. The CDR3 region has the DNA TGTGCCAGCAGTTTAAGAGGACAGGGGTTATATGGCTACACCTTC. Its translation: CASSLRGQGLYGYTF.

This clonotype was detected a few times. CDR3 bases: TGTGCCAGCAGAGCGACTTTTATCGTGACCCAGTACTTC. Amino acid sequence: CASRATFIVTQYF. The chain uses TRBV6-1 and TRBJ2-5, with D hard to call. CDR3 length: 13 residues. Germline V gene lookup returns CDR1 MNHNS and CDR2 SASEGT. V shed 6 bases and J shed 7 bases, with 15 bases lying between them.

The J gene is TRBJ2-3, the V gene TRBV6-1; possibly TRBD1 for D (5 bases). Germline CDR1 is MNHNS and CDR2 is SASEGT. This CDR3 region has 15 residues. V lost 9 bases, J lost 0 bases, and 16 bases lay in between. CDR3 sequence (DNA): TGTGCCAGGGATTGGGGCAGGGCTAGCACAGATACGCAGTATTTT. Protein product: CARDWGRASTDTQYF.

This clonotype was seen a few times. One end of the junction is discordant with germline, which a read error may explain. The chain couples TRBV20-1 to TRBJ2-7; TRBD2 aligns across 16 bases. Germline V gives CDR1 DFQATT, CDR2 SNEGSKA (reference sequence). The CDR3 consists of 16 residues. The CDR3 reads CSARGTSGRGKNEQYF. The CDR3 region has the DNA TGCAGTGCCAGAGGGACTAGCGGGAGGGGTAAGAACGAGCAGTACTTC.

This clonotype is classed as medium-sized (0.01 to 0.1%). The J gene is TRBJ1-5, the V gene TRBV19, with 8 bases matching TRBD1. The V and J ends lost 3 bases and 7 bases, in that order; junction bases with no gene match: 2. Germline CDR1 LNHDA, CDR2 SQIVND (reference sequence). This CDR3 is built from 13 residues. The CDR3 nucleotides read TGTGCCAGTAGTATTCAGGGGGCACAGCCCCAGCATTTT. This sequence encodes CASSIQGAQPQHF. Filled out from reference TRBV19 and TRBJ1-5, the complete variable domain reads DGGITQSPKYLFRKEGQNVTLSCEQNLNHDAMYWYRQDPGQGLRLIYYSQIVNDFQKGDIAEGYSVSREKKESFPLTVTSAQKNPTAFYLCASSIQGAQPQHFGDGTRLSIL.

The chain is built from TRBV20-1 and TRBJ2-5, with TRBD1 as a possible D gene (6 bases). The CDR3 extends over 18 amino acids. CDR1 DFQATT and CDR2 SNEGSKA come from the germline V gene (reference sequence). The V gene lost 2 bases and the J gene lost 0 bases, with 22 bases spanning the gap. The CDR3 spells CSARTGTLGAHYQETQYF. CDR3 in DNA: TGCAGTGCTAGAACGGGGACACTTGGGGCTCATTACCAAGAGACCCAGTACTTC.

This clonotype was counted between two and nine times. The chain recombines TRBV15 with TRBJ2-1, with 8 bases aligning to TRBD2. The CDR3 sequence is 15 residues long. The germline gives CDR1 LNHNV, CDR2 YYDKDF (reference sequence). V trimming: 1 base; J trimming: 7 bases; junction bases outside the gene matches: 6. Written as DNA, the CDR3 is TGTGCCACCAGCAGAGGAGTAGCGGGATTGAATGAGCAGTTCTTC. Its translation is CATSRGVAGLNEQFF.

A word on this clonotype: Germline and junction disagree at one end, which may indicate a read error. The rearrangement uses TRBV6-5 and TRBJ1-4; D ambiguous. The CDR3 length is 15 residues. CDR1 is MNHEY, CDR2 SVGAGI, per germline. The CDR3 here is CPSSEHFGLNEKLFF. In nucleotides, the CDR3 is TGTCCCAGCAGTGAACATTTTGGACTTAATGAAAAACTGTTTTTT.

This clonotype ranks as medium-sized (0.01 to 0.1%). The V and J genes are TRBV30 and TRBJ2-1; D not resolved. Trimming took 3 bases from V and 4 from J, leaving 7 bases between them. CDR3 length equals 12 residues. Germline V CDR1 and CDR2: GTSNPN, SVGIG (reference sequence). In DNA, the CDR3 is TGTGCCTGGAGCCCGACATACAATGAGCAGTTCTTC. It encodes CAWSPTYNEQFF.

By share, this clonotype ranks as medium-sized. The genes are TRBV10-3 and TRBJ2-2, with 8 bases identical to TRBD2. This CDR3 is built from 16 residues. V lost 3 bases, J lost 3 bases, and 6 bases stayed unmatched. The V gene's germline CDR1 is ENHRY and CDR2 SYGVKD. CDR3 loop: CAISDPGLDDTGELFF. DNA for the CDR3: TGTGCCATCAGTGACCCGGGACTAGATGACACCGGGGAGCTGTTTTTT.

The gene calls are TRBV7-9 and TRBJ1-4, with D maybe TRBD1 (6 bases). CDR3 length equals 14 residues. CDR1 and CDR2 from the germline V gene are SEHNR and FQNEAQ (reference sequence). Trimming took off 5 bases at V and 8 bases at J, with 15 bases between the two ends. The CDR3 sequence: CASSPRQEGEKLFF. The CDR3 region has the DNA TGTGCCAGCAGCCCACGACAGGAGGGGGAAAAACTGTTTTTT. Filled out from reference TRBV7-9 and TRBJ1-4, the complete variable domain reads DTGVSQNPRHKITKRGQNVTFRCDPISEHNRLYWYRQTLGQGPEFLTYFQNEAQLEKSRLLSDRFSAERPKGSFSTLEIQRTEQGDSAMYLCASSPRQEGEKLFFGSGTQLSVL.

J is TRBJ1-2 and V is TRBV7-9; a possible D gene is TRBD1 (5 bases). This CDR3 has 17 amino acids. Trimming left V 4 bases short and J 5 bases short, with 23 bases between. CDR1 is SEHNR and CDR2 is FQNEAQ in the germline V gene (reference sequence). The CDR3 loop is CASSSTVPPRGLYGYTF. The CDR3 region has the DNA TGTGCCAGCAGCTCGACAGTCCCCCCGCGAGGTTTGTATGGCTACACCTTC. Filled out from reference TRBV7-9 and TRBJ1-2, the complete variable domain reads DTGVSQNPRHKITKRGQNVTFRCDPISEHNRLYWYRQTLGQGPEFLTYFQNEAQLEKSRLLSDRFSAERPKGSFSTLEIQRTEQGDSAMYLCASSSTVPPRGLYGYTFGSGTRLTVV.

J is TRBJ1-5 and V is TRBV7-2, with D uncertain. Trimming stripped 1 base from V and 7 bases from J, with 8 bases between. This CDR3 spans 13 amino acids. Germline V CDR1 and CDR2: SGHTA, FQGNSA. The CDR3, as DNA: TGTGCCAGCAGCTTAGATTCTGGGCAGCCCCAGCATTTT. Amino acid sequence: CASSLDSGQPQHF.

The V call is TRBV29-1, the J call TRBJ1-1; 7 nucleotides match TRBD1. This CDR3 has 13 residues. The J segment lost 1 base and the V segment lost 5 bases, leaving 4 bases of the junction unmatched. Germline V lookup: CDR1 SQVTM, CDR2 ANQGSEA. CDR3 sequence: CSVRRQGNTEAFF. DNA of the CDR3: TGCAGCGTTAGGAGACAGGGGAACACTGAAGCTTTCTTT.

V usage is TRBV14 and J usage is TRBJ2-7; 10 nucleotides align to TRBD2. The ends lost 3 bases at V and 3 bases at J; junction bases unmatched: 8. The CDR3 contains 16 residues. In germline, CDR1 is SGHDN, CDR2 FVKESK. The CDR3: CASSHPSGSSNYEQYF. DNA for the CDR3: TGTGCCAGCAGCCACCCTAGCGGGAGCTCGAACTACGAGCAGTACTTC.

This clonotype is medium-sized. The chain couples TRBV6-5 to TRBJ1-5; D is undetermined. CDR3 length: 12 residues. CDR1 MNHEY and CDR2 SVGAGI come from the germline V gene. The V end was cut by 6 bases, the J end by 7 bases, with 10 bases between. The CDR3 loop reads CASSWSGQPQHF. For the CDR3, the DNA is TGTGCCAGCAGCTGGTCCGGACAGCCCCAGCATTTT.

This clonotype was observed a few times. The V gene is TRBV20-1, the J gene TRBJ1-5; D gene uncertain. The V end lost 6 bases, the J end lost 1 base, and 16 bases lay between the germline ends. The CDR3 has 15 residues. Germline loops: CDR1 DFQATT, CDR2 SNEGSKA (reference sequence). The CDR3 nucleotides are TGCAGTGCACGGCCCTCCCAAGTGAGCAATCAGCCCCAGCATTTT. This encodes CSARPSQVSNQPQHF.

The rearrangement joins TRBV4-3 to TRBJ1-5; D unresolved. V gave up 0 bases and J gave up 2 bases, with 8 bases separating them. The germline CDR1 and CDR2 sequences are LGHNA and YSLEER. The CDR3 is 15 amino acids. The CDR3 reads CASSQDSTGNQPQHF. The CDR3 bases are TGCGCCAGCAGCCAAGATTCAACAGGCAATCAGCCCCAGCATTTT.

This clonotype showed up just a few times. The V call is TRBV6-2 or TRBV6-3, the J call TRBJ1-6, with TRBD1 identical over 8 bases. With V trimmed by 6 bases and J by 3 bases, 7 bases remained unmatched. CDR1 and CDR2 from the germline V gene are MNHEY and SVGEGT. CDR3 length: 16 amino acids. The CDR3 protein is CASSQRDRGYNSPLHF. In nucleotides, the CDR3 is TGTGCCAGCAGCCAACGCGACAGGGGCTATAATTCACCCCTCCACTTT.

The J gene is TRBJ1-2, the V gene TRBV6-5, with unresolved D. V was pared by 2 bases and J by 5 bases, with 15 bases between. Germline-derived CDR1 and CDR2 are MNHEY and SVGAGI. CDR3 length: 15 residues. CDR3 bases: TGTGCCAGCAGTTACGGGTGGCGGGGAGGTTATGGCTACACCTTC. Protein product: CASSYGWRGGYGYTF.

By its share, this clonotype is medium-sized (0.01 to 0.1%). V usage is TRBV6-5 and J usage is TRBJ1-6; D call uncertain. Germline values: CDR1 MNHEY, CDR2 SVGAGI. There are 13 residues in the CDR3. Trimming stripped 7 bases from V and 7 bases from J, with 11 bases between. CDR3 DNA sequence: TGTGCCAGCACCCGTCAAGGCAATTCACCCCTCCACTTT. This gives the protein CASTRQGNSPLHF.

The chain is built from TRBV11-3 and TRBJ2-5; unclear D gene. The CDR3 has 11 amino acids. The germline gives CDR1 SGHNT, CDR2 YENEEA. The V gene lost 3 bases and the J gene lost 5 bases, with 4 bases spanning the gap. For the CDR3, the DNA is TGTGCCAGCAGCTTTGGGGAGACCCAGTACTTC. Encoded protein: CASSFGETQYF. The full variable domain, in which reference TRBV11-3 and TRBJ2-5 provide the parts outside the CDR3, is EAGVVQSPRYKIIEKKQPVAFWCNPISGHNTLYWYLQNLGQGPELLIRYENEEAVDDSQLPKDRFSAERLKGVDSTLKIQPAELGDSAVYLCASSFGETQYFGPGTRLLVL.

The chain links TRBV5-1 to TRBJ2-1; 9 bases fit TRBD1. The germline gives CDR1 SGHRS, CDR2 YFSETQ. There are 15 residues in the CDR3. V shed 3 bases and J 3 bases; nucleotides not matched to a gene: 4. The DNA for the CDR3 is TGCGCCAGCAGCTCAGGGACAGGGAACTACAATGAGCAGTTCTTC. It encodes CASSSGTGNYNEQFF.

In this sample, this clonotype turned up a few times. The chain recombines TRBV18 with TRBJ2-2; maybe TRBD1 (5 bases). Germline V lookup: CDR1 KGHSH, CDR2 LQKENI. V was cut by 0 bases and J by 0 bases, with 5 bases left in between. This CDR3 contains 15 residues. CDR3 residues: CASSPPGANTGELFF. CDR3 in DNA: TGTGCCAGCTCACCACCAGGGGCGAACACCGGGGAGCTGTTTTTT.

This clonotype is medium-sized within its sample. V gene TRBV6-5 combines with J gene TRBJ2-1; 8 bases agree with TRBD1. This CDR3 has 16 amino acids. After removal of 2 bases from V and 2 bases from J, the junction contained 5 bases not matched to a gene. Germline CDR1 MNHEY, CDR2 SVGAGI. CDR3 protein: CASSYTTGEAYNEQFF. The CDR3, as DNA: TGTGCCAGCAGTTACACGACAGGGGAGGCCTACAATGAGCAGTTCTTC.

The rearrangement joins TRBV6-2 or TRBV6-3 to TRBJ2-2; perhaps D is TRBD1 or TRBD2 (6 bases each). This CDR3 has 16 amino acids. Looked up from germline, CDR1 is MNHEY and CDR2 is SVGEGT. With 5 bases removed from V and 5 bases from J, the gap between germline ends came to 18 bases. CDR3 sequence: CASSVEGGATTGELFF. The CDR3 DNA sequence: TGTGCCAGCAGTGTGGAGGGGGGCGCAACGACCGGGGAGCTGTTTTTT.

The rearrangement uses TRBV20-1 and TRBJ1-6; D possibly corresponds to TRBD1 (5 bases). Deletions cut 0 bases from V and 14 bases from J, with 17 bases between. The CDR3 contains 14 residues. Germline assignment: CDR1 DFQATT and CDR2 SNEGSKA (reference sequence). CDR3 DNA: TGCAGTGCTAGAGATCAGTTACGGGGCCCGGCCCTCCACTTT. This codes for CSARDQLRGPALHF.

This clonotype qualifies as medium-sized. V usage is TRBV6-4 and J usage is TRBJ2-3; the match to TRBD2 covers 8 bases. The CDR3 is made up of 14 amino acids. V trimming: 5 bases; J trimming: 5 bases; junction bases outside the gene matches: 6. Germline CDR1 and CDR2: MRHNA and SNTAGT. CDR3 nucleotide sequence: TGTGCCAGCAGTCGAACAAGCGGGAGAGATACGCAGTATTTT. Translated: CASSRTSGRDTQYF.

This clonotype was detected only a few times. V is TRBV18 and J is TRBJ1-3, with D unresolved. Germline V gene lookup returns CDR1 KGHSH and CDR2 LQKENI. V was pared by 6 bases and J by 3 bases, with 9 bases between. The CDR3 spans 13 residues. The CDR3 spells CASSLDVGNTIYF. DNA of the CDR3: TGTGCCAGCTCGCTCGACGTTGGAAACACCATATATTTT. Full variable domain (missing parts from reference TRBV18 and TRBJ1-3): NAGVMQNPRHLVRRRGQEARLRCSPMKGHSHVYWYRQLPEEGLKFMVYLQKENIIDESGMPKERFSAEFPKEGPSILRIQQVVRGDSAAYFCASSLDVGNTIYFGEGSWLTVV.

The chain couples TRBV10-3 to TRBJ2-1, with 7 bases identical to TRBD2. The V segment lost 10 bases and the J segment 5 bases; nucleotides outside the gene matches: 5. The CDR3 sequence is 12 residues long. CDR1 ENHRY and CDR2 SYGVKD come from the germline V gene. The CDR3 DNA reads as TGTGCCACCAGCGCGGGGGACAATGAGCAGTTCTTC. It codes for CATSAGDNEQFF.